Listed below are T cell receptor beta chains from one sample, sequenced in a study of HIV-infected patients and healthy controls. Each CDR3 protein is one row after TCRdb ran MiXCR on the 5' RACE reads. The sample has 8,000 to 11,000 distinct CDR3 sequences, roughly 8% seen once. Sequences were obtained from blood. These TCRs come from an adult in good health. CDR3s include the opening cysteine and the closing phenylalanine or tryptophan. The D gene is left open where the match is weak.

CSARAQGAYEQYF TRBJ2-7 - TRBV20-1
CASSDSAGTNSPLHF TRBJ1-6 - TRBV6-4
CASSVRGGELFF TRBJ2-2 - TRBV6-1
CASSPVREREKLFF TRBJ1-4 - TRBV6-5
CASSQRRGVITEAFF TRBJ1-1 - TRBV6-2/TRBV6-3
CASSLPGNYGYTF TRBJ1-2 - TRBV12-3/TRBV12-4
CASSWGQKNTEAFF TRBJ1-1 TRBD1 TRBV5-1
CASSPTRVRNTEAFF TRBJ1-1 - TRBV3-1
CASSPDTGSRETQYF TRBJ2-5 - TRBV7-9
CAIKPGRDQETQYF TRBJ2-5 - TRBV10-3
CASSLTGTENEKLFF TRBJ1-4 - TRBV7-9
CASAGANYGYTF TRBJ1-2 - TRBV6-5
CSVTADNEQFF TRBJ2-1 - TRBV29-1
CSVEDTIGSEQYF TRBJ2-7 - TRBV29-1
CAFRARGLGTEAFF TRBJ1-1 TRBD1 TRBV5-4
CASSGDLNNQPQHF TRBJ1-5 - TRBV7-9
CAISERSQEKLFF TRBJ1-4 - TRBV10-3
CASSPSWGAGTDTQYF TRBJ2-3 - TRBV18
CASSLETSLRNEQFF TRBJ2-1 TRBD2 TRBV5-1
CASSASLTGVGYTF TRBJ1-2 TRBD1 TRBV6-1
CASNTGTGRSFF TRBJ1-2 TRBD1 TRBV7-9
CASRLSFMNTEAFF TRBJ1-1 - TRBV6-5
CASSDGQGGSGNTIYF TRBJ1-3 TRBD1 TRBV19
CASSHGPPYEQYF TRBJ2-7 - TRBV6-5
CASGTVYEQYF TRBJ2-7 TRBD1 TRBV19
CASRDGQGNTEAFF TRBJ1-1 TRBD1 TRBV6-6
CASSTAPGQNYGYTF TRBJ1-2 TRBD1 TRBV4-1
CASSPPGTRYQETQYF TRBJ2-5 TRBD2 TRBV18
CASSRWGDGLNEQFF TRBJ2-1 - TRBV6-5
CASSPLQGNTEAFF TRBJ1-1 - TRBV6-5
CASSQWENYGYTF TRBJ1-2 - TRBV4-1